What follows is one T cell receptor (beta chain) and its context. Clones were sequenced by immunoSEQ multiplex PCR, and TCRdb holds only the in-frame ones, with some missing. In the table there are about 190,000 clones, 80% to 90% of which are singletons. CDR3 length: 14 amino acids. The germline V gene encodes CDR1 MNHEY and CDR2 SMNVEV (reference sequence). V was shortened by 4 bases and J by 3 bases, with 13 bases between the two germline ends. This specimen comes from a study of blood T cell repertoires in COVID-19. Sequencing used peripheral blood. This sequence joins TRBV27 and TRBJ2-7; D might be TRBD2 (6 bases). The receptor was isolated from a woman aged 80 or over with acute or convalescent COVID-19. The CDR3 nucleotides are TGTGCCAGCAGTTCCCGGGAGATTTACTACGAGCAGTACTTC. Protein sequence: CASSSREIYYEQYF.